A single TCR beta chain is shown here with its context. Its antigen is not identified. Germline CDR1 and CDR2: SGHKS and YYEKEE (reference sequence). CDR3 size: 13 residues. V lost 0 bases, J lost 1 base, and 4 bases lay in between. This sample was taken from a study of memory CD4+ T cells and cytomegalovirus serostatus. Overall study results and limits: Each of approximately 70 CMV-associated TCRbeta sequences occurred in one to five individuals.

The sort gate was single viable CD3+CD4+CD8-CD45RO+ cells for memory CD4+ T cells. CMV serostatus came from serum IgG against pp150, pp28, p38, p52. Here immunoSEQ multiplex PCR was the method, and the copy in TCRdb shows in-frame clones only, minus some. The repertoire consists of around 25,000 clones, with roughly 76% occurring once and the leading ten covering roughly 1.1%. The TCR originated in an adult in good health and CMV-seronegative. This rearrangement joins TRBV5-5 to TRBJ1-2; D is ambiguous. Sequenced: memory CD4+ T cells from blood. The CDR3 nucleotides are TGTGCCAGCAGCTTGGCCGGTAACTATGGCTACACCTTC. Amino acid sequence: CASSLAGNYGYTF.